In this sample, the clone carrying this T cell receptor (beta chain) turned up a few times. The antigen is not known. TCRdb used MiXCR to reprocess the 5' RACE reads, holding one entry per CDR3 protein. The sample has 600,000 to 700,000 distinct CDR3 sequences; 21% are singletons. The data are from a study of identical twins. CDR3 length equals 18 residues. Trimming removed 5 bases from V and 2 bases from J; junction bases left unmatched: 11. Per the germline V gene, CDR1 is SGHDT and CDR2 is YYEEEE. General observations from the study: Abundant beta clonotypes from cord blood bore fewer insertions; memory repertoires lacked this pattern.

The data also belong to a second study, concerning T cells expressing NK-cell markers.

This receptor was taken from a woman under 30 in good health. The chain has TRBV5-6 and TRBJ2-1, with TRBD2 identical over 12 bases. Sequenced input: PBMCs. The CDR3 here is CASSSRASGGAAYNEQFF. The CDR3 DNA reads TGTGCCAGCAGTTCGCGTGCTAGCGGGGGGGCGGCCTACAATGAGCAGTTCTTC.